The clone carrying this T cell receptor (beta chain) was detected only once. This specimen includes other DNA sequences encoding the same CDR3. Produced via immunoSEQ multiplex PCR; TCRdb's table is partial and in-frame only. The sample consists of approximately 300,000 clones, roughly 84% of them appearing once. Treatment reported: roughly 19 received Ad26.COV2.S at low or high dose, single or two shots; roughly five received placebo; per-sample allocation not given. The samples were gathered on day 63 after the first injection of vaccine or placebo. The sample comes from a study of Ad26.COV2.S vaccination and SARS-CoV-2 variants. Trimming removed 5 bases at V and 3 bases at J, with 3 bases between. The germline V gene has CDR1 SNHLY and CDR2 FYNNEI. The CDR3 has 11 residues.

The rearrangement joins TRBV2 to TRBJ2-3; D remains unclear. This sequence was found in a person between 18 and 59 years old who received the Ad26.COV2.S COVID-19 vaccine or a placebo. The sequencing here drew on peripheral blood, taken in a trial of Ad26.COV2.S vaccine versus placebo. The CDR3 sequence is CASSLTDTQYF. CDR3 coding DNA: TGTGCCAGCAGTCTTACAGATACGCAGTATTTT.